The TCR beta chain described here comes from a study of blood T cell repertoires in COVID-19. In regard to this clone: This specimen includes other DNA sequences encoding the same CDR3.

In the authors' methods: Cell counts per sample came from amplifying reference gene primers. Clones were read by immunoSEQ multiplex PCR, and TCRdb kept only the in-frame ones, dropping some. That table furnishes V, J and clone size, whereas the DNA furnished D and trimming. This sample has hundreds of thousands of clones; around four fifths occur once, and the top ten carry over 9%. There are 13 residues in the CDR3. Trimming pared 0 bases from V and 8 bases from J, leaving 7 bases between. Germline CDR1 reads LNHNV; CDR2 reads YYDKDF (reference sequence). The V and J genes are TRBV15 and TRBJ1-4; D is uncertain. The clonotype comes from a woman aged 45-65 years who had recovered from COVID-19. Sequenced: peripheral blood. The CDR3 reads CATSRDRGEKLFF. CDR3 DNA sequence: TGTGCCACCAGCAGAGACCGCGGAGAAAAACTGTTTTTT.